This entry is about one T cell receptor (beta chain). Other DNA sequences within the sample encode an identical CDR3. The source of the sample is a study of T cell changes during pregnancy in multiple sclerosis. Germline V gives CDR1 SGHRS, CDR2 YFSETQ. The V and J ends lost 1 base and 2 bases respectively, with 9 bases between them. This CDR3 spans 14 amino acids. Sequencing used immunoSEQ multiplex PCR; TCRdb keeps in-frame clones, though not all of them. The table includes about 70,000 clones, 94% detected once. This sequence was found in a female donor with multiple sclerosis, enrolled in a pregnancy study. The V and J genes are TRBV5-1 and TRBJ1-2, with D tentatively TRBD1 (5 bases). The source was peripheral blood, collected in the third trimester of pregnancy. In DNA, the CDR3 is TGCGCCAGCAGCTTGTCTGGGGGGAACTATGGCTACACCTTC. Encoded protein: CASSLSGGNYGYTF.